This TCR beta chain came from a study of T cell repertoires in cytomegalovirus infection. From the reads, TCRdb called clonotypes with MiXCR, one entry per CDR3 protein. The profile shows around 230,000 distinct CDR3 sequences, around 40% of them singletons. CDR3 length: 15 amino acids. The V gene's germline CDR1 is SNHLY and CDR2 FYNNEI. The V end was cut by 6 bases, the J end by 3 bases, with 17 bases between. As to this clonotype: As yet, its antigen is unknown.

The receptor was derived from a human donor in good health (CMV status not recorded). Some clones in this sample may be carry-over from other donors' samples. Sequencing used CD8+ T cells from cultured PBMCs, obtained from culture after CMV antigen stimulation. The chain couples TRBV2 to TRBJ2-5; D is ambiguous. The CDR3 nucleotides read TGTGCCAGCAGCCCCCTCCCTCCTTTAGAAGAGACCCAGTACTTC. Translated, it gives CASSPLPPLEETQYF.